Shown below are 29 T cell receptor beta chains from a single sample sequenced in a study of T cell repertoires in cytomegalovirus infection. TCRdb redid the calling of the reads with MiXCR, one entry per CDR3 protein. This repertoire shows more than 200,000 distinct CDR3 sequences, 8% to 9.5% found once; its top ten account for around 15%. Material for sequencing was PBMCs. These receptor sequences come from a human donor in good health (CMV status not recorded). Some clones in this sample may be carry-over from other donors' samples.

This sequence joins TRBV12-3 or TRBV12-4 and TRBJ1-5, with unresolved D. Between the trimmed V and J ends, which lost 1 base and 4 bases, there was a span of 11 bases. The CDR3 has 15 amino acids. DNA for the CDR3: TGTGCCAGCAGTTTAGGGGGTCCGGGGAATCAGCCCCAGCATTTT. It specifies CASSLGGPGNQPQHF.

The chain carries TRBV28 and TRBJ2-7, with a tentative D call TRBD1 (6 bases). V shed 4 bases and J shed 4 bases, with 14 bases lying between them. Germline CDR1 MDHEN, CDR2 SYDVKM. The CDR3 spans 14 residues. Written as DNA, the CDR3 is TGTGCCAGCAGTTCCCGGACAGCGGAGTACGAGCAGTACTTC. As protein: CASSSRTAEYEQYF.

The table lists this clonotype with many counts. The chain combines TRBV7-8 with TRBJ1-6; possibly TRBD1 for D (5 bases). CDR1 is SGHVS and CDR2 is FQNEAQ in the germline V gene. V dropped 3 bases and J dropped 6 bases, with 9 bases sitting between them. The CDR3 totals 14 residues. CDR3 sequence: CASSFQGINSPLHF. The DNA of the CDR3 is TGTGCCAGCAGCTTCCAGGGTATTAATTCACCCCTCCACTTT. The complete variable domain, with remaining parts taken from reference TRBV7-8 and TRBJ1-6, reads GAGVSQSPRYKVAKRGQDVALRCDPISGHVSLFWYQQALGQGPEFLTYFQNEAQLDKSGLPSDRFFAERPEGSVSTLKIQRTQQEDSAVYLCASSFQGINSPLHFGNGTRLTVT.

This clonotype was found many times. V usage is TRBV2 and J usage is TRBJ1-5, with D hard to call. The CDR3 consists of 15 residues. V shed 6 bases and J shed 2 bases, with 14 bases lying between them. CDR1 and CDR2 from the germline V gene are SNHLY and FYNNEI. The CDR3 protein is CASRRVVMGNQPQHF. CDR3 nucleotide sequence: TGTGCCAGCAGGAGAGTGGTAATGGGCAATCAGCCCCAGCATTTT.

This clonotype has just a few counts. The CDR3 is CATSDFCPVGPYEQYF. Written as DNA, the CDR3 is TGTGCCACCAGTGATTTTTGTCCCGTCGGACCCTACGAGCAGTACTTC. This chain joins TRBV24-1 and TRBJ2-7; D not resolved. CDR3 length equals 16 residues. Trimming removed 1 base at V and 2 bases at J, with 14 bases between. Germline assignment: CDR1 KGHDR and CDR2 SFDVKD.

This clonotype was seen only a few times. The V call is TRBV5-4, the J call TRBJ1-4, with D perhaps matching TRBD1 (5 bases). With 0 bases removed from V and 4 bases from J, the gap between germline ends came to 7 bases. Germline V gene data show CDR1 as SGHNT and CDR2 as YYREEE (reference sequence). The CDR3 loop spans 14 amino acids. CDR3 loop: CASSLGQRNEKLFF. The DNA of the CDR3 is TGTGCCAGCAGCTTGGGACAGCGTAATGAAAAACTGTTTTTT.

This clonotype was seen a handful of times. The CDR3 protein is CASSERINSPLHF. CDR3 bases: TGCGCCAGCAGTGAGAGAATTAATTCACCCCTCCACTTT. The chain carries TRBV10-1 and TRBJ1-6; D not resolved. CDR3 size: 13 residues. Trimming left V 2 bases short and J 6 bases short, with 5 bases between. Looked up from germline, CDR1 is WNHNN and CDR2 is SYGVQD (reference sequence).

At least ten counts were recorded for this clonotype. This chain connects TRBV7-2 to TRBJ2-1; 10 bases are a match to TRBD2. This CDR3 has 15 amino acids. Looked up from germline, CDR1 is SGHTA and CDR2 is FQGNSA. With 8 bases clipped from V and 3 bases from J, the junction kept 7 bases outside the gene matches. In DNA, the CDR3 is TGTGCCAGCCTCCTTAGCGGGGGGTACTACAATGAGCAGTTCTTC. Protein product: CASLLSGGYYNEQFF.

This clonotype was observed at least ten times. The chain combines TRBV2 with TRBJ1-2; TRBD1 matches at 10 bases. The CDR3 has 14 residues. CDR1 and CDR2 from the germline V gene are SNHLY and FYNNEI. The CDR3 here is CAGTGDPPNYGYTF. The CDR3, as DNA: TGTGCAGGGACAGGGGACCCCCCTAACTATGGCTACACCTTC.

Many counts were recorded for this clonotype. The chain recombines TRBV7-2 with TRBJ2-3; D might be TRBD2 (6 bases). The germline gives CDR1 SGHTA, CDR2 FQGNSA. Trimming left V 5 bases short and J 2 bases short, with 17 bases between. This CDR3 is built from 16 residues. CDR3 protein: CASSRGINLNTDTQYF. The CDR3 DNA follows: TGTGCCAGCAGCCGGGGGATCAATCTGAACACAGATACGCAGTATTTT.

In this sample, this clonotype turned up many times. This chain links TRBV7-2 with TRBJ1-6, with 8 bases matching TRBD1. Trimming took 3 bases from V and 8 from J; bases not matched to a gene: 12. CDR1 is SGHTA, CDR2 FQGNSA, per germline. CDR3 length equals 17 residues. The CDR3 region has the DNA TGTGCCAGCAGCTTTGCCGTCCTCAGGGGGCAGGATTCACCCCTCCACTTT. Protein: CASSFAVLRGQDSPLHF.

Worth noting for this clonotype: The junction shows a germline mismatch at one end, possibly a read error. V and J are TRBV7-2 and TRBJ2-3; D ambiguous. The CDR3 has 13 residues. Germline V lookup: CDR1 SGHTA, CDR2 FQGNSA. As DNA, the CDR3 is TGTGCCAGCAGCTTAACGGGCACAGATACGCAGAATTTT. It codes for CASSLTGTDTQNF.

The rearrangement uses TRBV5-5 and TRBJ2-7; a weak D match, TRBD2 (6 bases). The CDR3 is made up of 11 amino acids. V was shortened by 0 bases and J by 11 bases, with 9 bases between the two germline ends. Per germline, CDR1 SGHKS and CDR2 YYEKEE (reference sequence). The CDR3 region is CASSLEWEEYF. CDR3 nucleotides: TGTGCCAGCAGCTTGGAATGGGAGGAGTACTTC.

The sample holds many counts of this clonotype. The chain has TRBV12-3 or TRBV12-4 and TRBJ2-7, with 7 bases matching TRBD2. V gave up 1 base and J gave up 0 bases; unmatched junction bases: 9. The CDR3 is 17 amino acids. The CDR3 DNA reads TGTGCCAGCAGTTTAGGAATTGGCGGGGGTACCTCCTACGAGCAGTACTTC. This encodes CASSLGIGGGTSYEQYF.

This clonotype was found many times. This chain connects TRBV28 to TRBJ2-1; the D gene could be TRBD1 or TRBD2 (6 bases each). CDR3 length: 14 residues. Per the germline V gene, CDR1 is MDHEN and CDR2 is SYDVKM. Between the trimmed V and J ends, which lost 1 base and 9 bases, there was a span of 13 bases. Written as DNA, the CDR3 is TGTGCCAGCAGTTTATCCGCCGGGGGCCCTGAGCAGTTCTTC. It codes for CASSLSAGGPEQFF.

This clonotype was seen many times. This chain joins TRBV28 and TRBJ1-1; 9 bases line up with TRBD1. V lost 9 bases, J lost 5 bases, and 7 bases stayed unmatched. This CDR3 spans 13 amino acids. Germline V CDR1 and CDR2: MDHEN, SYDVKM. The chain's CDR3 is CASQDRGRTEAFF. In nucleotides, the CDR3 is TGTGCCAGTCAGGACAGGGGACGAACTGAAGCTTTCTTT.

The chain joins TRBV19 to TRBJ1-5; D gene uncertain. This CDR3 is built from 15 residues. V gave up 8 bases and J gave up 0 bases, with 14 bases separating them. Looked up from germline, CDR1 is LNHDA and CDR2 is SQIVND (reference sequence). CDR3 DNA sequence: TGTGCCAGTGCGTCGGGAGGGAATAGCAATCAGCCCCAGCATTTT. This codes for CASASGGNSNQPQHF.

This clonotype has more than one count but fewer than ten. The chain couples TRBV20-1 to TRBJ2-3; D unresolved. Germline CDR1 DFQATT, CDR2 SNEGSKA (reference sequence). Between the trimmed V and J ends, which lost 2 bases and 4 bases, there was a span of 4 bases. The length of the CDR3 is 11 residues. CDR3 bases: TGCAGTGCTAGAAAGGCAGATACGCAGTATTTT. Its translation: CSARKADTQYF.

Ten or more counts support this clonotype. The J gene is TRBJ1-6, the V gene TRBV7-2; no firm D call. The germline CDR1 and CDR2 sequences are SGHTA and FQGNSA. Trimming cost V 4 bases and J 15 bases, with 13 bases left between them. This CDR3 region has 12 residues. In nucleotides, the CDR3 is TGTGCCAGCAGCTATAGCGTTCCGATCCTCCACTTT. This codes for CASSYSVPILHF.

Comment on this clonotype: This may be a read error, as it is one base from a much larger clone. The J gene is TRBJ1-1, the V gene TRBV7-3, with a weak D call TRBD1 (5 bases). With 1 base removed from V and 8 bases from J, the gap between germline ends came to 8 bases. CDR3 size: 12 residues. Germline values: CDR1 SGHTA, CDR2 FQGTGA. CDR3 amino acids: CASSLIGAEAFF. Here the CDR3 DNA reads TGTGCCAGCAGCTTAATCGGGGCCGAAGCTTTCTTT. The variable domain in full, with the rest retrieved from reference TRBV7-3 and TRBJ1-1, is GAGVSQTPSNKVTEKGKYVELRCDPISGHTALYWYRQSLGQGPEFLIYFQGTGAADDSGLPNDRFFAVRPEGSVSTLKIQRTERGDSAVYLCASSLIGAEAFFGQGTRLTVV.

This clonotype was recorded many times. V is TRBV7-2 and J is TRBJ1-1, with TRBD1 identical over 7 bases. The CDR3 has 13 residues. V trimming: 6 bases; J trimming: 8 bases; junction bases outside the gene matches: 9. CDR1 SGHTA and CDR2 FQGNSA come from the germline V gene. In DNA form, the CDR3 reads TGTGCCAGCAGACCCGCCCAGACAGGGGAAGCTTTCTTT. Translation: CASRPAQTGEAFF.

In this sample, this clonotype turned up many times. The rearrangement links TRBV7-2 to TRBJ2-5; TRBD1 agrees at 8 bases. This CDR3 contains 15 residues. Germline CDR1 SGHTA, CDR2 FQGNSA. V was pared by 5 bases and J by 4 bases, with 9 bases of the junction left unmatched. The CDR3 protein is CASSPGQGRIETQYF. CDR3 coding DNA: TGTGCCAGCAGCCCCGGACAGGGTCGGATAGAGACCCAGTACTTC.

This sequence joins TRBV5-1 and TRBJ2-1; 8 bases agree with TRBD2. This CDR3 contains 16 residues. Germline CDR1 is SGHRS and CDR2 is YFSETQ. The trim removed 2 bases at V and 6 bases at J, leaving 10 bases unmatched. CDR3 sequence (DNA): TGCGCCAGCAGCTTTCTCCAAACTAGCGGTACCAATGAGCAGTTCTTC. Translation gives CASSFLQTSGTNEQFF.

This clonotype was recorded many times. The chain employs TRBV7-6 and TRBJ2-2, with D possibly called TRBD1 or TRBD2 (6 bases each). V lost 4 bases and J 3 bases, leaving 12 bases between the germline ends. The length of the CDR3 is 15 residues. Germline CDR1 is SGHVS and CDR2 is FNYEAQ. In DNA, the CDR3 is TGTGCCAGCAGCTCCGCGAGGGGGGACACCGGGGAGCTGTTTTTT. The encoded protein is CASSSARGDTGELFF. The full variable domain, in which reference TRBV7-6 and TRBJ2-2 provide the parts outside the CDR3, is GAGVSQSPRYKVTKRGQDVALRCDPISGHVSLYWYRQALGQGPEFLTYFNYEAQQDKSGLPNDRFSAERPEGSISTLTIQRTEQRDSAMYRCASSSARGDTGELFFGEGSRLTVL.

The V call is TRBV20-1, the J call TRBJ2-7; 9 bases align to TRBD1. The ends lost 3 bases at V and 3 bases at J; junction bases unmatched: 0. The CDR3 sequence is 12 residues long. CDR1 and CDR2 (germline): DFQATT, SNEGSKA (reference sequence). CDR3 nucleotides: TGCAGTGCTAGGGGACAGGGCTACGAGCAGTACTTC. This encodes CSARGQGYEQYF.

In its sample, this clonotype was seen many times. J is TRBJ2-7 and V is TRBV19, with 10 bases identical to TRBD1. V lost 5 bases, J lost 0 bases, and 7 bases stayed unmatched. This CDR3 spans 16 amino acids. CDR1 LNHDA and CDR2 SQIVND come from the germline V gene (reference sequence). The CDR3 sequence is CASSSGTGVSSYEQYF. Here the CDR3 DNA reads TGTGCCAGTAGTTCCGGGACAGGGGTTAGCTCCTACGAGCAGTACTTC.

This clonotype showed up many times. The rearrangement uses TRBV7-2 and TRBJ2-7; D may be TRBD1 (5 bases). The CDR3 sequence is 15 residues long. Germline V lookup: CDR1 SGHTA, CDR2 FQGNSA. V lost 1 base and J lost 2, with 12 bases in between. CDR3 in amino acids: CASSLVSQAAYEQYF. The CDR3 nucleotides are TGTGCCAGCAGCTTAGTATCACAGGCCGCCTACGAGCAGTACTTC.

The rearrangement uses TRBV7-6 and TRBJ1-1; D is possibly TRBD1 (5 bases). V was clipped by 5 bases and J by 1 base, with 14 bases between them. The CDR3 consists of 15 residues. Germline assignment: CDR1 SGHVS and CDR2 FNYEAQ. In DNA, the CDR3 is TGTGCCAGCAGCCCCGAGGGGTTCCGGAACACTGAAGCTTTCTTT. This translates into CASSPEGFRNTEAFF. The variable domain in full, completed from reference TRBV7-6 and TRBJ1-1, reads GAGVSQSPRYKVTKRGQDVALRCDPISGHVSLYWYRQALGQGPEFLTYFNYEAQQDKSGLPNDRFSAERPEGSISTLTIQRTEQRDSAMYRCASSPEGFRNTEAFFGQGTRLTVV.

The chain joins TRBV4-3 to TRBJ2-3; 15 bases line up with TRBD2. CDR3 length: 18 residues. V dropped 1 base and J dropped 2; count of bases not matched to a gene: 4. Germline assignment: CDR1 LGHNA and CDR2 YSLEER. The CDR3 sequence is CASSQGGLAGGFTDTQYF. The CDR3 nucleotides are TGCGCCAGCAGCCAAGGGGGACTAGCGGGAGGATTCACAGATACGCAGTATTTT.